This entry lists 31 T cell receptor beta chains sequenced from one sample in a study of control samples from healthy donors and cancer patients. Profiled with immunoSEQ multiplex PCR; TCRdb holds only in-frame clones, not every one. This table holds tens of thousands of clones, roughly nine tenths found once. Sequencing was performed on PBMCs. These receptors all come from a woman in her 50s with colorectal cancer.

This chain joins TRBV12-3 or TRBV12-4 and TRBJ1-5; D is uncertain. V was shortened by 8 bases and J by 7 bases, with 12 bases between the two germline ends. CDR3 length: 12 residues. The CDR3 spells CASSPGVQPQHF. CDR3 sequence (DNA): TGTGCCAGCTCTCCCGGGGTGCAGCCCCAGCATTTT.

This chain links TRBV19 with TRBJ1-6; TRBD1 matches 7 bases. V was clipped by 3 bases and J by 7 bases; unmatched bases: 3. Germline CDR1 reads LNHDA; CDR2 reads SQIVND (reference sequence). This CDR3 contains 14 residues. In nucleotides, the CDR3 is TGTGCCAGTAGTATTGGGACAGACAATTCACCCCTCCACTTT. Translated, it gives CASSIGTDNSPLHF.

This rearrangement joins TRBV27 to TRBJ1-6; D is perhaps TRBD1 (6 bases). Germline V lookup: CDR1 MNHEY, CDR2 SMNVEV (reference sequence). There are 16 residues in the CDR3. V was clipped by 5 bases and J by 10 bases, with 21 bases between them. For the CDR3, the DNA is TGTGCCAGCAGTGGAGGAGGAGGGGGTATTTTCTCACCCCTCCACTTT. Translating it yields CASSGGGGGIFSPLHF.

The V gene is TRBV7-9, the J gene TRBJ1-6; D is unclear. The CDR3 consists of 12 residues. The ends were cut back, 5 bases at V and 4 bases at J, with 3 bases in the middle. Germline assignment: CDR1 SEHNR and CDR2 FQNEAQ (reference sequence). The CDR3 loop reads CASSGYNSPLHF. The DNA for the CDR3 is TGTGCCAGCAGCGGGTATAATTCACCCCTCCACTTT.

The chain has TRBV2 and TRBJ1-6; no definite D call. Germline V lookup: CDR1 SNHLY, CDR2 FYNNEI. The CDR3 is made up of 15 amino acids. V shed 0 bases and J shed 6 bases, with 9 bases lying between them. As DNA, the CDR3 is TGTGCCAGCAGTGAAGCTTTAGGCCCTAATTCACCCCTCCACTTT. This codes for CASSEALGPNSPLHF.

In this sample, this clone turned up once. The gene calls are TRBV2 and TRBJ1-1; 7 nucleotides line up with TRBD1. Germline lookup yields CDR1 SNHLY and CDR2 FYNNEI. Trimming removed 6 bases from V and 4 bases from J; junction bases left unmatched: 5. This CDR3 has 13 residues. This chain's CDR3 is CASRLQGPTEAFF. Written as DNA, the CDR3 is TGTGCCAGCAGGTTACAGGGGCCCACTGAAGCTTTCTTT.

The V call is TRBV19, the J call TRBJ2-1, with TRBD1 identical over 7 bases. The germline V gene encodes CDR1 LNHDA and CDR2 SQIVND (reference sequence). The CDR3 extends over 13 amino acids. With 3 bases clipped from V and 7 bases from J, the junction kept 3 bases outside the gene matches. In DNA, the CDR3 is TGTGCCAGTAGTATTAACAGGGGAAATGAGCAGTTCTTC. This codes for CASSINRGNEQFF.

This clone was counted once. The J gene is TRBJ1-1, the V gene TRBV27; D gene unclear. Between the trimmed V and J ends, which lost 6 bases and 0 bases, there was a span of 11 bases. The CDR3 is made up of 14 amino acids. Germline V gene sequence: CDR1 MNHEY, CDR2 SMNVEV (reference sequence). The CDR3 loop reads CASRLNRLNTEAFF. CDR3 nucleotides: TGTGCCAGCAGGCTCAACAGACTGAACACTGAAGCTTTCTTT.

The chain uses TRBV5-1 and TRBJ1-4; 7 bases fit TRBD1. The CDR3 covers 14 residues. The V gene's germline CDR1 is SGHRS and CDR2 YFSETQ. The ends lost 2 bases at V and 12 bases at J; junction bases unmatched: 10. This chain's CDR3 is CASSFDRAERELFF. The CDR3 DNA reads as TGCGCCAGCAGCTTCGACAGGGCCGAAAGGGAACTGTTTTTT.

This chain connects TRBV4-1 to TRBJ2-5, with TRBD1 matching 7 bases. V was pared by 1 base and J by 5 bases, with 10 bases of the junction left unmatched. CDR1 MGHRA and CDR2 YSYEKL come from the germline V gene. This CDR3 is built from 16 residues. CDR3 amino acids: CASSQVPGTDRETQYF. The CDR3, as DNA: TGCGCCAGCAGCCAAGTCCCCGGGACAGATAGGGAGACCCAGTACTTC.

The CDR3 region is CASSGGRIYGYTF. The CDR3 DNA sequence: TGTGCCAGCAGCGGGGGACGGATCTATGGCTACACCTTC. The chain has TRBV5-6 and TRBJ1-2; D is possibly TRBD1 (5 bases). There are 13 residues in the CDR3. Trimming took off 4 bases at V and 4 bases at J, with 11 bases between the two ends. CDR1 and CDR2 from the germline V gene are SGHDT and YYEEEE.

This clone was counted only a few times. This sequence joins TRBV11-1 and TRBJ2-5; the D is unclear. The CDR3 spans 13 residues. Germline CDR1 reads SGHAT; CDR2 reads FQDESV (reference sequence). The ends were cut back, 4 bases at V and 5 bases at J, with 11 bases in the middle. Here the CDR3 DNA reads TGTGCCAGCAGCTGGGGATCCTGGGAGACCCAGTACTTC. Encoded protein: CASSWGSWETQYF.

The genes are TRBV7-8 and TRBJ2-3, with D possibly matching TRBD2 (5 bases). Germline CDR1 and CDR2: SGHVS and FQNEAQ. Trimming shortened V by 1 base and J by 4 bases, and 9 bases separated the two germline ends. The CDR3 has 14 residues. The CDR3 DNA reads TGTGCCAGCAGCTTAGGGGTAGCGCCAGATACGCAGTATTTT. This codes for CASSLGVAPDTQYF.

The chain combines TRBV12-3 or TRBV12-4 with TRBJ1-1; D may be TRBD1 (6 bases). V was clipped by 7 bases and J by 3 bases, with 9 bases between them. The CDR3 totals 12 residues. The DNA for the CDR3 is TGTGCCAGCAAGAGGGGGGACACTGAAGCTTTCTTT. Translated: CASKRGDTEAFF.

This clone was seen more than once but under ten times. The rearrangement joins TRBV14 to TRBJ2-3; unclear D gene. V lost 1 base, J lost 0 bases, and 11 bases lay in between. The germline gives CDR1 SGHDN, CDR2 FVKESK. The CDR3 is made up of 16 amino acids. In DNA, the CDR3 is TGTGCCAGCAGCCAAGTCGCGGAAACTAGCACAGATACGCAGTATTTT. This sequence encodes CASSQVAETSTDTQYF.

This chain uses TRBV7-2 with TRBJ1-3, with D perhaps matching TRBD1 (5 bases). V gave up 1 base and J gave up 1 base, with 5 bases separating them. CDR3 length equals 14 residues. Germline assignment: CDR1 SGHTA and CDR2 FQGNSA. The CDR3 loop reads CASSLGGSGNTIYF. The CDR3 region has the DNA TGTGCCAGCAGCTTAGGGGGGTCTGGAAACACCATATATTTT.

This chain joins TRBV6-5 and TRBJ2-6; 7 bases are a match to TRBD1. Germline values: CDR1 MNHEY, CDR2 SVGAGI. J was trimmed by 2 bases and V by 6 bases; bases with no gene match: 4. This CDR3 contains 15 residues. The CDR3 region is CASRQGPAGANVLTF. The CDR3 DNA sequence: TGTGCCAGCAGACAGGGGCCCGCTGGGGCCAACGTCCTGACTTTC.

V is TRBV30 and J is TRBJ1-1, with a possible D match to TRBD1 (6 bases). Per the germline V gene, CDR1 is GTSNPN and CDR2 is SVGIG (reference sequence). This CDR3 has 14 residues. V gave up 3 bases and J gave up 0 bases, with 11 bases separating them. The CDR3 reads CAWRGDTMNTEAFF. DNA for the CDR3: TGTGCCTGGAGGGGGGACACTATGAACACTGAAGCTTTCTTT. Together with reference TRBV30 and TRBJ1-1, the CDR3 gives the full variable domain: SQTIHQWPATLVQPVGSPLSLECTVEGTSNPNLYWYRQAAGRGLQLLFYSVGIGQISSEVPQNLSASRPQDRQFILSSKKLLLSDSGFYLCAWRGDTMNTEAFFGQGTRLTVV.

The chain carries TRBV5-1 and TRBJ1-1; 11 bases are a match to TRBD1. This CDR3 is built from 15 residues. V lost 5 bases, J lost 5 bases, and 8 bases stayed unmatched. CDR1 and CDR2 (germline): SGHRS, YFSETQ. The CDR3 reads CASSSTGTGGTEAFF. The CDR3 nucleotides read TGCGCCAGCAGTTCGACCGGGACAGGGGGAACTGAAGCTTTCTTT.

The rearrangement joins TRBV10-3 to TRBJ1-2; D possibly corresponds to TRBD1 (5 bases). The CDR3 spans 15 residues. Trimming left V 1 base short and J 6 bases short, with 15 bases between. Germline CDR1 is ENHRY and CDR2 is SYGVKD. CDR3 protein: CAISEYEGVSDGYTF. The DNA of the CDR3 is TGTGCCATCAGTGAGTATGAAGGGGTTTCCGATGGCTACACCTTC.

The rearrangement links TRBV6-5 to TRBJ1-4; the match to TRBD1 covers 9 bases. The CDR3 contains 12 residues. Germline CDR1 reads MNHEY; CDR2 reads SVGAGI. Trimming cost V 8 bases and J 6 bases; bases outside gene matches: 1. The CDR3 region has the DNA TGTGCCAGCCGGACAGGGGATGAAAAACTGTTTTTT. This translates into CASRTGDEKLFF.

Concerning this clone: Sequence at one end of the junction differs from germline and may be a read error. The J gene is TRBJ1-2, the V gene TRBV7-2, with no clear D. The CDR3 is 14 residues long. Germline CDR1 SGHTA, CDR2 FQGNSA. The CDR3 here is CASSLAVAKYGYTF. The CDR3 region has the DNA TGTGCCAGCAGCTTGGCGGTAGCTAAGTATGGCTACACCTTC. Complete variable domain (other parts from reference TRBV7-2 and TRBJ1-2): GAGVSQSPSNKVTEKGKDVELRCDPISGHTALYWYRQSLGQGLEFLIYFQGNSAPDKSGLPSDRFSAERTGGSVSTLTIQRTQQEDSAVYLCASSLAVAKYGYTFGSGTRLTVV.

The V and J genes are TRBV3-1 (or the pseudogene TRBV3-2) and TRBJ2-3, with 11 positions matching TRBD2. The CDR3 spans 17 residues. CDR1 is LGHDT, CDR2 YNNKEL, per germline (reference sequence). V was pared by 3 bases and J by 1 base, with 6 bases of the junction left unmatched. CDR3 protein: CASSQTSGVRGTDTQYF. The CDR3 nucleotides read TGTGCCAGCAGCCAGACTAGCGGGGTACGCGGCACAGATACGCAGTATTTT.

This chain joins TRBV9 and TRBJ1-6, with D perhaps TRBD1 (6 bases). The CDR3 length is 13 residues. CDR1 is SGDLS and CDR2 is YYNGEE in the germline V gene. The V end was cut by 0 bases, the J end by 10 bases, with 8 bases between. DNA for the CDR3: TGTGCCAGCAGCGTAGATGGACAGTCACCCCTCCACTTT. Translation: CASSVDGQSPLHF.

The CDR3 DNA is TGTGCCAGCAGTGAAGCTGAACAGGGCGCTGAAGCTTTCTTT. It encodes CASSEAEQGAEAFF. The chain employs TRBV6-1 and TRBJ1-1, with TRBD1 as a possible D gene (6 bases). V lost 0 bases and J lost 6, with 11 bases in between. This CDR3 has 14 residues. The V gene's germline CDR1 is MNHNS and CDR2 SASEGT.

The chain recombines TRBV5-6 with TRBJ1-2; D remains ambiguous. Deletions cut 2 bases from V and 4 bases from J, with 12 bases between. This CDR3 is 14 amino acids long. The V gene's germline CDR1 is SGHDT and CDR2 YYEEEE. This CDR3 reads CASSLVGTSYGYTF. For the CDR3, the DNA is TGTGCCAGCAGCTTAGTCGGCACGAGCTATGGCTACACCTTC.

This chain joins TRBV19 and TRBJ1-6; TRBD1 matches 7 bases. The CDR3 is 15 residues long. Germline V gives CDR1 LNHDA, CDR2 SQIVND (reference sequence). V trimming: 6 bases; J trimming: 4 bases; junction bases outside the gene matches: 6. The CDR3 loop reads CASSTQGEYNSPLHF. CDR3 nucleotide sequence: TGTGCCAGTAGCACTCAGGGGGAGTATAATTCACCCCTCCACTTT.

In its sample, this clone was seen a few times. The chain is built from TRBV6-5 and TRBJ1-5, with D unclear. CDR1 MNHEY and CDR2 SVGAGI come from the germline V gene. Between the trimmed V and J ends, which lost 2 bases and 7 bases, there was a span of 9 bases. There are 13 residues in the CDR3. CDR3 residues: CASSYERMQPQHF. In nucleotides, the CDR3 is TGTGCCAGCAGTTACGAGAGGATGCAGCCCCAGCATTTT.

This chain connects TRBV28 to TRBJ1-3; 8 nucleotides align to TRBD1. V trimming: 7 bases; J trimming: 3 bases; junction bases outside the gene matches: 5. This CDR3 has 14 residues. Germline CDR1 reads MDHEN; CDR2 reads SYDVKM. Here the CDR3 DNA reads TGTGCCAGCATCCAGGGGGCAATTGGAAACACCATATATTTT. Residues: CASIQGAIGNTIYF.

The chain carries TRBV5-6 and TRBJ1-4; TRBD1 might be the D (5 bases). Germline V gives CDR1 SGHDT, CDR2 YYEEEE. The germline V and J ends were trimmed by 0 bases and 8 bases, with 20 bases remaining between them. This CDR3 comprises 17 residues. The CDR3 DNA follows: TGTGCCAGCAGCTTGGTAGGACGGGGCGCGGGTCAGGAAAAACTGTTTTTT. Amino acid sequence: CASSLVGRGAGQEKLFF.

The rearrangement uses TRBV5-1 and TRBJ2-3; the D gene is possibly TRBD1 (6 bases). CDR1 and CDR2 from the germline V gene are SGHRS and YFSETQ. With 2 bases removed from V and 4 bases from J, the gap between germline ends came to 8 bases. CDR3 length equals 13 residues. CDR3: CASSFHRADTQYF. The CDR3 bases are TGCGCCAGCAGCTTTCACAGGGCAGATACGCAGTATTTT.